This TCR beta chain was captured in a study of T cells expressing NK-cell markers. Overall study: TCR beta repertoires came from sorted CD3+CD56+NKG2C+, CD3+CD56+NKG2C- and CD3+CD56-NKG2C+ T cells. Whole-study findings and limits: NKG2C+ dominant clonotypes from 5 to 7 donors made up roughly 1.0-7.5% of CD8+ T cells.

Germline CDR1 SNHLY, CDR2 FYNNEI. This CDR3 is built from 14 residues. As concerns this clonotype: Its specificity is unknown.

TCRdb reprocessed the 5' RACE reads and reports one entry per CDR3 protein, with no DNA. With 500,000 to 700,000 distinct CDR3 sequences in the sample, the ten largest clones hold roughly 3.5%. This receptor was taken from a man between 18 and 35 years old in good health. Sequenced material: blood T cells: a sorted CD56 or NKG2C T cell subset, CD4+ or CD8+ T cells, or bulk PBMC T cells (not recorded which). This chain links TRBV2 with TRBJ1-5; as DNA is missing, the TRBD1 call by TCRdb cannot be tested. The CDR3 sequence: CASKQGQGFGPQHF.